This TCR beta chain appears in the sequencing data of a study of T cell responses to AZD1222 COVID-19 vaccine (dated by TCRdb to the early 2020s). Study-wide context: AZD1222 recipients whose second dose came at about 4 weeks and those whose second dose came at about 12 weeks were combined into one group, since spike-specific TCR depth and breadth did not differ between the two schedules. TCR sequencing was performed for over 230 trial participants, of whom about 200 were given two doses of AZD1222 and some 26 were given two doses of MenACWY control vaccine. Enrollment into the trials was organized by age into subgroups of 18-55, 56-69 and 70-plus years, and those subgroups contained roughly 160, 29 and 62 TCR-sequenced participants, respectively. Overall study outcomes, separate from this receptor: Because no day 14 peak-response samples were available, the repertoires could be characterized only after the peak T cell response. Reportedly, close to half of the unique spike-specific TCRs recognized epitopes lying outside the regions that are mutated in the B.1.351 and B.1.1.7 variants. Most participants were white British and females outnumbered males, and the authors suggested that clonal diversity may have been underestimated. After two AZD1222 doses, both the breadth and the depth of spike-specific TCRs were significantly higher than at day 0 and than in MenACWY recipients. The 56-69-year group was small, and its depth increase did not reach significance, likely because of low power. Conclusions about previously exposed vaccinees are limited, since just 5 to 7 AZD1222 recipients were seropositive for SARS-CoV-2 at baseline. Vaccine-associated CD4 TCRs spanned the whole spike protein, with dominant responses in regions 160-218 and 743-854.

Via the germline V gene, CDR1 is SGHRS and CDR2 YFSETQ. V drops 4 bases and J drops 5 bases, leaving 23 bases in between. Spanning cysteine to phenylalanine, the CDR3 consists of 17 amino acids. Only the CDR3 DNA is retained, 51 bases long and in frame from the first base. The CDR3 regions of human TCRbeta chains were subjected to immunosequencing. For the original study's pipeline: TCRs in the repertoires were compared against a reference library of SARS-CoV-2-specific TCRs that had been generated with the MIRA antigen-specificity platform. Breadth meant the fraction of unique TCRs that were SARS-CoV-2-associated, whereas depth meant the fraction of total T cells that were SARS-CoV-2-associated. Using the MIRA data, each spike-specific TCR was assigned both to the spike region to which the TCR was reactive and to a CD4 or CD8 class. Log10-transformed breadth and depth values were compared by one-way ANOVA with Sidak's multiple comparisons tests. Sourced from immuneACCESS, this table was stored by TCRdb with only in-frame sequences that have V and J called. A share of the clones is absent; for the studies checked, an unresolved V gene accounts for under half, and the remainder has no known explanation. The DNA was the basis for D and trimming; V, J and clone size are from that table. For this sample there are 100,000 to 150,000 clones; 80% to 90% appear just once. The ten largest clones take up about 6% of the sample.

This specimen's time point label, interpreted: baseline before first vaccination. The vaccinee samples were drawn from two UK trials, COV001 and COV002, one of which was a single-blind randomized controlled phase 2/3 trial testing AZD1222 (ChAdOx1 nCoV-19) in healthy adults. For TCRbeta chain sequencing, PBMC samples from trial participants were taken at day 0 and at day 28 after the second dose. Details on this clone: Its antigen remains undetermined. It has no much larger one-base neighbor in the sample; base qualities were not kept.

The specimen comprised peripheral blood, sampled on day 0 of AZD1222 vaccination. The chain employs TRBV5-1 and TRBJ2-3; the D gene is perhaps TRBD2, on 6 matching bases. This clonotype was obtained from an adult in good health. The CDR3 is CASSLWGLRDGVDTQYF. The DNA is as follows: TGCGCCAGCAGCCTGTGGGGACTCAGAGATGGGGTAGATACGCAGTATTTT.